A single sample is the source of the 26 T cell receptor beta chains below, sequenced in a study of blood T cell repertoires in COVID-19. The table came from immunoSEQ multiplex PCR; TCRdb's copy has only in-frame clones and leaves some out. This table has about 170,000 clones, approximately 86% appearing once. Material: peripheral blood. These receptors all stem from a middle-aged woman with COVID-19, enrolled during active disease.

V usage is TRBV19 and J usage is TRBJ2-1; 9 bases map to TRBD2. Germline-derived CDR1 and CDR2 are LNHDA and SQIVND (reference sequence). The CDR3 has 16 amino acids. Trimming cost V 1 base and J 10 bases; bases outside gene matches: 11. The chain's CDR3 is CASSIGPSGALGEQFF. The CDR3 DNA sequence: TGTGCCAGTAGTATAGGACCTAGCGGGGCCCTAGGGGAGCAGTTCTTC.

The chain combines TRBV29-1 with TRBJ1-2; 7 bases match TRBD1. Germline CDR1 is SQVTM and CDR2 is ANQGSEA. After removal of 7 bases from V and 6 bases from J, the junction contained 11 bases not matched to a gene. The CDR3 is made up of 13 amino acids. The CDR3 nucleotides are TGCAGCGCCGCCGCCCAGGGGGTAAATGGCTACACCTTC. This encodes CSAAAQGVNGYTF.

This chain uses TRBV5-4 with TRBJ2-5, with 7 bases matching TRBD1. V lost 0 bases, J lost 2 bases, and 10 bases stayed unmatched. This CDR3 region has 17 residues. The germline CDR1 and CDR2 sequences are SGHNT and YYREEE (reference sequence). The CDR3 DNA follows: TGTGCCAGCAGCTTGGCGGCCGGGGCCAGGGGGCAAGAGACCCAGTACTTC. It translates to CASSLAAGARGQETQYF. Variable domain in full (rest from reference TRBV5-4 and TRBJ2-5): ETGVTQSPTHLIKTRGQQVTLRCSSQSGHNTVSWYQQALGQGPQFIFQYYREEENGRGNFPPRFSGLQFPNYSSELNVNALELDDSALYLCASSLAAGARGQETQYFGPGTRLLVL.

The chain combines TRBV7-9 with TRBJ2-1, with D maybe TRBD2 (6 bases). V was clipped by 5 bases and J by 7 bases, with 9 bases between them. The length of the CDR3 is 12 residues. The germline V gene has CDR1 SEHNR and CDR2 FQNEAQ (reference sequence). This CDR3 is CASSTSNNEQFF. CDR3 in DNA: TGTGCCAGCAGCACTAGCAATAATGAGCAGTTCTTC.

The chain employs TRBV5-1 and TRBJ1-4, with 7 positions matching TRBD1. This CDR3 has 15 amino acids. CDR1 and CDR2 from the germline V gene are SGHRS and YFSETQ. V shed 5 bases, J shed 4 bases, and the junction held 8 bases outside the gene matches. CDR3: CASRSWTGVNEKLFF. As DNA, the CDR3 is TGCGCCAGCAGAAGCTGGACAGGAGTTAATGAAAAACTGTTTTTT.

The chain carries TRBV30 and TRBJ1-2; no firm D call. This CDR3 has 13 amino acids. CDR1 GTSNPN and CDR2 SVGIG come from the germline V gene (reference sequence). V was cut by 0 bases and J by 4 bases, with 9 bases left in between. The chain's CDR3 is CAWSVRSTYGYTF. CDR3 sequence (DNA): TGTGCCTGGAGTGTTCGGAGTACCTATGGCTACACCTTC.

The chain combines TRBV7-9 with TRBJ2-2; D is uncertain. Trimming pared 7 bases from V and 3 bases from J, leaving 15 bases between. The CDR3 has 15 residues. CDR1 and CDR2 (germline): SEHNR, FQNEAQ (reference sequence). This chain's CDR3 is CASKHGDFYTGELFF. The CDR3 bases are TGTGCCAGCAAGCATGGAGATTTTTACACCGGGGAGCTGTTTTTT.

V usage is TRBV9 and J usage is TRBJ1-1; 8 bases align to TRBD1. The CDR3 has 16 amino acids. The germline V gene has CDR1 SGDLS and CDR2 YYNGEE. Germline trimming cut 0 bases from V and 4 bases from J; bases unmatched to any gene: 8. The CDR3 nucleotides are TGTGCCAGCAGCGTAGCAGCAGGGGGCGCGGGCACTGAAGCTTTCTTT. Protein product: CASSVAAGGAGTEAFF.

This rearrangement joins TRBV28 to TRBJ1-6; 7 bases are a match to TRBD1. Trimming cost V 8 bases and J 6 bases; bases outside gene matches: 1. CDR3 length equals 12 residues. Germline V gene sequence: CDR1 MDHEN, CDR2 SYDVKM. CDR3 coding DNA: TGTGCCAGCGACAGGGCTAATTCACCCCTCCACTTT. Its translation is CASDRANSPLHF.

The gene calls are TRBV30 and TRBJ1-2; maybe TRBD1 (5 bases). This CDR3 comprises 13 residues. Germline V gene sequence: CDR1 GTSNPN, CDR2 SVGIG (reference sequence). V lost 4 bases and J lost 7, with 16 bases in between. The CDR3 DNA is TGTGCCTGGACTAACGGGGGACCATCTGGCTACACCTTC. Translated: CAWTNGGPSGYTF.

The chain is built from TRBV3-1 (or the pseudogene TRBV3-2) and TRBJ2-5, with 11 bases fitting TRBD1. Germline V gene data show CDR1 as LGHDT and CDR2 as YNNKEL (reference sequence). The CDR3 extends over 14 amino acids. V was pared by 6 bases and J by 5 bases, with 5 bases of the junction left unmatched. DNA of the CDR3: TGTGCCAGCAGTTGGACAGGGGGCGACGAGACCCAGTACTTC. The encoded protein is CASSWTGGDETQYF.

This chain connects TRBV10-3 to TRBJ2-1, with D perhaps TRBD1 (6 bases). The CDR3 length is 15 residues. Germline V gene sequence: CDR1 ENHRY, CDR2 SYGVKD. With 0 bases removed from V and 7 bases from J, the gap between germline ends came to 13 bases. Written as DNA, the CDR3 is TGTGCCATCAGTGAGTCAGGGGGAGAGGGGAATGAGCAGTTCTTC. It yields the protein CAISESGGEGNEQFF.

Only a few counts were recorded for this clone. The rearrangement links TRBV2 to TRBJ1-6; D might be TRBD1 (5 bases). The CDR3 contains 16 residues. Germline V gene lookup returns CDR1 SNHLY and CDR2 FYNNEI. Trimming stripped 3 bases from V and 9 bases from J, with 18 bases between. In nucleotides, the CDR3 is TGTGCCAGCAGTGAGGAGCAGGGCGCCTTAATTTCACCCCTCCACTTT. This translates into CASSEEQGALISPLHF.

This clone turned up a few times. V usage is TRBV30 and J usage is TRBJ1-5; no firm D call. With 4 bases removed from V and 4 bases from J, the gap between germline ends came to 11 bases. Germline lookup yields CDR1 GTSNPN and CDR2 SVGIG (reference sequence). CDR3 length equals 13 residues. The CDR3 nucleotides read TGTGCCTGGAACCGAGGAGAGAATCAGCCCCAGCATTTT. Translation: CAWNRGENQPQHF. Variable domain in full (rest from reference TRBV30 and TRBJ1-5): SQTIHQWPATLVQPVGSPLSLECTVEGTSNPNLYWYRQAAGRGLQLLFYSVGIGQISSEVPQNLSASRPQDRQFILSSKKLLLSDSGFYLCAWNRGENQPQHFGDGTRLSIL.

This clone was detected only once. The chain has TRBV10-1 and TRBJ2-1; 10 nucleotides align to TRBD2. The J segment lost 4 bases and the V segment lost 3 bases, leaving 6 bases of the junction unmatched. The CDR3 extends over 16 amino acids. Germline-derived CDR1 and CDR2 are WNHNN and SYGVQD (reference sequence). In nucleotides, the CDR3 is TGCGCCAGCAGTGATACCGGGACTAGCGTATACAATGAGCAGTTCTTC. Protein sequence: CASSDTGTSVYNEQFF.

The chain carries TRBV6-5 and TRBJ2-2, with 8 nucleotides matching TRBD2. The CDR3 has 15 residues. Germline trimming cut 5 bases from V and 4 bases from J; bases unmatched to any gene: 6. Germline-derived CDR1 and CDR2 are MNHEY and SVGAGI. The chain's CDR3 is CASSPAGAVTGELFF. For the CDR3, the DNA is TGTGCCAGCAGTCCAGCGGGAGCGGTCACCGGGGAGCTGTTTTTT.

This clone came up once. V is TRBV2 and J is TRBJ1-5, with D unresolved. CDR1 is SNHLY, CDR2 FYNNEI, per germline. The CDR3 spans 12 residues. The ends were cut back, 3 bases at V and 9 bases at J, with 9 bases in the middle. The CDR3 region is CASSDEVGPQHF. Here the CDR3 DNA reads TGTGCCAGCAGTGACGAGGTCGGGCCCCAGCATTTT.

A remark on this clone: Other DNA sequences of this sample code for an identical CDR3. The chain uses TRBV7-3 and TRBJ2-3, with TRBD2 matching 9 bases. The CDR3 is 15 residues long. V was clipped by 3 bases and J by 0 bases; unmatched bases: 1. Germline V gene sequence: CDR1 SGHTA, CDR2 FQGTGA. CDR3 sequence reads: CASSLSGGSTDTQYF. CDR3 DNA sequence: TGTGCCAGCAGCTTGAGCGGGGGGAGCACAGATACGCAGTATTTT.

CDR3 nucleotides: TGTGCCAGCAGCCTCGCCGGGACAGATACGACGGGGGACACCATATATTTT. Translation: CASSLAGTDTTGDTIYF. The V gene is TRBV7-9, the J gene TRBJ1-3; 7 nucleotides line up with TRBD1. The CDR3 totals 17 residues. Germline V CDR1 and CDR2: SEHNR, FQNEAQ (reference sequence). V dropped 5 bases and J dropped 8; count of bases not matched to a gene: 18.

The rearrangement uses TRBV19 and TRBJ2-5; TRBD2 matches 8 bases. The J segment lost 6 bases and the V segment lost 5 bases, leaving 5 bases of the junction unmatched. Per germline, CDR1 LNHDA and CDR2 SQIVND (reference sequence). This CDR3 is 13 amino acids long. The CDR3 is CASSAGLGKTQYF. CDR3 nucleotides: TGTGCCAGTAGTGCGGGACTAGGGAAGACCCAGTACTTC.

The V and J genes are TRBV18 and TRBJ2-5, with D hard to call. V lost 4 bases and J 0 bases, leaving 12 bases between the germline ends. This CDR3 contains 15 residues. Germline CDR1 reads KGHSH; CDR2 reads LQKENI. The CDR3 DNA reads TGTGCCAGCTCACTAGGATCCCGGGACCAAGAGACCCAGTACTTC. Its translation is CASSLGSRDQETQYF. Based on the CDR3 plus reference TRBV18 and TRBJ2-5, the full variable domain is NAGVMQNPRHLVRRRGQEARLRCSPMKGHSHVYWYRQLPEEGLKFMVYLQKENIIDESGMPKERFSAEFPKEGPSILRIQQVVRGDSAAYFCASSLGSRDQETQYFGPGTRLLVL.

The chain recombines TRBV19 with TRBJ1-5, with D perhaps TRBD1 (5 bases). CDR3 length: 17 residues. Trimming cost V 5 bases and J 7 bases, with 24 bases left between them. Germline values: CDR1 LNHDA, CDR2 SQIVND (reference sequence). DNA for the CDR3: TGTGCCAGTAGTCAAAGGGGAAGGGCTGCGGGGGACCAGCCCCAGCATTTT. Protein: CASSQRGRAAGDQPQHF.

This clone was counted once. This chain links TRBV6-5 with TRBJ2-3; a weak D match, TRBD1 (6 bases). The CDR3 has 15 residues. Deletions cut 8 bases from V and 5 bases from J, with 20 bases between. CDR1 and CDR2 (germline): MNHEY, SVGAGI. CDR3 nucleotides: TGTGCCAGCGGGGGCCAGGACCTACAAGAAGATACGCAGTATTTT. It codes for CASGGQDLQEDTQYF.

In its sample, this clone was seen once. In DNA form, the CDR3 reads TGTGCCAGCAGTTTAACACAGGGGGGGCTCTATGGCTACACCTTC. Residues: CASSLTQGGLYGYTF. This chain joins TRBV28 and TRBJ1-2, with 8 bases that match TRBD1. The junction had 6 bases not matched to a gene; V was cut back by 2 bases and J by 4 bases. The CDR3 runs to 15 residues. CDR1 MDHEN and CDR2 SYDVKM come from the germline V gene.

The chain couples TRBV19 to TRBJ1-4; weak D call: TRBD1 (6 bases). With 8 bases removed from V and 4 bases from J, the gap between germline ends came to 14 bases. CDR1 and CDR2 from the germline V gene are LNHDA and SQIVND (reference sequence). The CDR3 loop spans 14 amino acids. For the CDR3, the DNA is TGTGCCAGTCAATGGCCGGGACATAATGAAAAACTGTTTTTT. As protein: CASQWPGHNEKLFF. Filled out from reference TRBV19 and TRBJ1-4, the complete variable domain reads DGGITQSPKYLFRKEGQNVTLSCEQNLNHDAMYWYRQDPGQGLRLIYYSQIVNDFQKGDIAEGYSVSREKKESFPLTVTSAQKNPTAFYLCASQWPGHNEKLFFGSGTQLSVL.

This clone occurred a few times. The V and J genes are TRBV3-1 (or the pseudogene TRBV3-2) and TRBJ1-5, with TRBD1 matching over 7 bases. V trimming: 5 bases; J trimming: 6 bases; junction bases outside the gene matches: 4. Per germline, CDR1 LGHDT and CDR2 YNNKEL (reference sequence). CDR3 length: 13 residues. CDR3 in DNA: TGTGCCAGCAGCACGACAGGGATTCAGCCCCAGCATTTT. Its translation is CASSTTGIQPQHF.